One T cell receptor beta chain is described in this entry. In this sample, this clone turned up once. Its cognate antigen has yet to be identified. Within one base of it there is no much larger clone, and no base qualities were kept. Samples from volunteer blood donors who had recovered from COVID-19 were contributed by a second Seattle source. Collaborating institutions collected whole blood in K2EDTA tubes following their own protocols. For TCRbeta analysis, collaborators shipped samples in one of three forms: frozen whole blood, isolated PBMCs, or DNA extracted from either of those sample types. The entry originates in a study of blood T cell repertoires in COVID-19 (dated by TCRdb to 2020 to 2021). Context from the whole study: Samples covering the acute and convalescent phases of COVID-19 were provided by collaborators in the United States, Italy and Spain. Samples came from the ongoing ImmuneRACE study (first 160 participants) plus 1,254 subjects from 6 global collaborators. The repertoires were made available in a free public database intended to serve as a resource for research on the immune response to SARS-CoV-2. The prospective study material was composed of cDNA or gDNA derived from T cells, B-cell-depleted T cells, or PBMCs. The sample metadata nearly always contained a de-identified subject ID, COVID-19 status, age in years and sex. The dataset comprised deeply sampled blood TCRbeta repertoires from subjects exposed to, actively infected with, or recovered from COVID-19. Where HLA class I and class II types were available, the types were taken from metadata supplied by the sample provider, not from assay-based typing.

The immunoSEQ Assay, a bias-controlled multiplex PCR, was used to amplify TCRbeta CDR3 regions from genomic DNA. From the authors' description of their analysis: The number of nucleated cells in each sample was estimated from the amplification of reference gene primers within the assay. To quantify the absolute abundance of each unique TCRbeta CDR3 rearrangement, sequence reads were collapsed and filtered. For each sample, productive Simpson clonality was calculated as the square root of Simpson's diversity index over productive rearrangements. What TCRdb holds here is the immuneACCESS table cut down to in-frame rearrangements. Part of the clones is not present; checked against another copy, under half of the missing clones reflect an unresolved V gene, and the others are unexplained. That table furnishes V, J and clone size, whereas the DNA furnished D and trimming. The sample table records under 200,000 clones; approximately 86% of these occur just once. Approximately 4.1% of the sample comes from the top ten.

What the work shows at the level of the full study, not this receptor alone: The amount of clinical and demographic metadata varied by source and participant and was provided uncurated.

The clonotype was recovered from a woman aged 55-69 years who had recovered from COVID-19. The sample consisted of peripheral blood.

The DNA is as follows: TGTGCCAGCAGTTTGACACACCCGGCCGTCAATTCACCCCTCCACTTT. It specifies CASSLTHPAVNSPLHF. The rearrangement combines TRBV27 with TRBJ1-6; no D gene call is confident. The CDR3 starts with the cysteine, ends with the phenylalanine, and has 16 residues. Of all the DNA, just the CDR3 is kept, 48 bases in frame from base 1. Trimming takes 3 bases from V and 7 bases from J, and the germline ends sit 16 bases apart. CDR1 MNHEY and CDR2 SMNVEV are derived from the germline V gene (reference sequence).